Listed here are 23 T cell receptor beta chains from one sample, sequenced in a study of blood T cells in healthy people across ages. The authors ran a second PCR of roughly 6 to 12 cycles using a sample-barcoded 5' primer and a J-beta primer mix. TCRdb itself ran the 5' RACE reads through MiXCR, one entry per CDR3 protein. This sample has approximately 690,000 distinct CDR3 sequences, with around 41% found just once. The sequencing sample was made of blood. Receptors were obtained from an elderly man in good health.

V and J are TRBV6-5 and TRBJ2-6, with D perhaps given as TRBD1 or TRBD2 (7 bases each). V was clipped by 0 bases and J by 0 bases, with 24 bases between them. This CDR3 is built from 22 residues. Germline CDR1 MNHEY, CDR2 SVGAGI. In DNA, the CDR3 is TGTGCCAGCAGTTACTCGAACAGGGGAGGAGCTAGCGGCCCCTCTGGGGCCAACGTCCTGACTTTC. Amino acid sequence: CASSYSNRGGASGPSGANVLTF.

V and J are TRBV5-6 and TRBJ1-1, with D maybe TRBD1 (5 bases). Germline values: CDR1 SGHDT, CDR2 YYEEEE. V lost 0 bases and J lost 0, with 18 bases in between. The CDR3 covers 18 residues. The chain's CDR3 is CASSLDSIEDILNTEAFF. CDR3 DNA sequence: TGTGCCAGCAGCTTGGACTCAATTGAGGACATCTTGAACACTGAAGCTTTCTTT.

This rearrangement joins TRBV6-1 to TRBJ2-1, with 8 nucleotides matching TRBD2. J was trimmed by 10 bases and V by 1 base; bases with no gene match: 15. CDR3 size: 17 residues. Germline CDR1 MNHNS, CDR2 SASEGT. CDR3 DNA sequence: TGTGCCAGCAGTGAAGGTCGGCTAGCGGGTCGGCGGGACGAGCAGTTCTTC. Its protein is CASSEGRLAGRRDEQFF.

CDR3 nucleotides: TGCAGTGCTAGAATCCGGGACAGGGGATTAGAGACCCAGTACTTC. Its protein is CSARIRDRGLETQYF. The chain links TRBV20-1 to TRBJ2-5; 10 bases match TRBD1. The CDR3 is 15 residues long. Trimming at V came to 2 bases and at J to 4 bases, leaving 7 bases not matched to a gene. CDR1 DFQATT and CDR2 SNEGSKA come from the germline V gene (reference sequence).

The CDR3 DNA follows: TGTGCCAGCAGTTCTACAGGGCCTGGTGAGCAGTACTTC. It encodes CASSSTGPGEQYF. The gene calls are TRBV6-5 and TRBJ2-5, with D perhaps matching TRBD1 (6 bases). V was clipped by 4 bases and J by 11 bases, with 17 bases between them. The CDR3 spans 13 residues. CDR1 and CDR2 (germline): MNHEY, SVGAGI.

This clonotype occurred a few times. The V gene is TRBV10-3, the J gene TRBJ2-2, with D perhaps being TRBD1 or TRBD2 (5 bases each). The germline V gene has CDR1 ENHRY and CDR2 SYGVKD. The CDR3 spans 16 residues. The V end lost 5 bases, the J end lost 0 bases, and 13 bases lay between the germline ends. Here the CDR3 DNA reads TGTGCCATCAGTCTCCGGGACGCCTCGAACACCGGGGAGCTGTTTTTT. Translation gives CAISLRDASNTGELFF.

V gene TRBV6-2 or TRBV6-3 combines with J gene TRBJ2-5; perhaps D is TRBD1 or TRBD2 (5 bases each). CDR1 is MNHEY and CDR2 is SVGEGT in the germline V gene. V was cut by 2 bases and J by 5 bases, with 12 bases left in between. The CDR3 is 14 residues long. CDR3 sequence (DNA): TGTGCCAGCAGTTACGCCGGGACGGGGGAGACCCAGTACTTC. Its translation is CASSYAGTGETQYF.

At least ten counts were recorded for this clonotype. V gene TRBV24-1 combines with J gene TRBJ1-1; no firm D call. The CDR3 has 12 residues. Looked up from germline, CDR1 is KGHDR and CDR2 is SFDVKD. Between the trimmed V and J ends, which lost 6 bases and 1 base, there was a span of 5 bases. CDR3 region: CATSWGNTEAFF. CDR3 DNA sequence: TGTGCCACCAGTTGGGGGAACACTGAAGCTTTCTTT.

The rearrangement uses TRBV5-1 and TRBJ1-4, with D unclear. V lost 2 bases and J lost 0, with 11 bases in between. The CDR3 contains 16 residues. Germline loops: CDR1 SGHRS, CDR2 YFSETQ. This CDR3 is CASSLDGRTTNEKLFF. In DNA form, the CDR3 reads TGCGCCAGCAGCTTAGACGGACGAACAACTAATGAAAAACTGTTTTTT.

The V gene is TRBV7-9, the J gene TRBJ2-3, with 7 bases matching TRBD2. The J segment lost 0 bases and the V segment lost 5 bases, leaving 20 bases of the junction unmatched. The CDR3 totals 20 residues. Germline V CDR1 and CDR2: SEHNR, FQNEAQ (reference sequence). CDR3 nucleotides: TGTGCCAGCAGCGGCTTACCAAAGAAGGCGGGAGAGACTAGCACAGATACGCAGTATTTT. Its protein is CASSGLPKKAGETSTDTQYF. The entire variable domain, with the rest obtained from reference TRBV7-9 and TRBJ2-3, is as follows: DTGVSQNPRHKITKRGQNVTFRCDPISEHNRLYWYRQTLGQGPEFLTYFQNEAQLEKSRLLSDRFSAERPKGSFSTLEIQRTEQGDSAMYLCASSGLPKKAGETSTDTQYFGPGTRLTVL.

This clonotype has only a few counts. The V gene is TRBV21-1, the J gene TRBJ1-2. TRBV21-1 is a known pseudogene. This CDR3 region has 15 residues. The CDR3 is CASSKERATFSGYTF. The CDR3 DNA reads TGTGCCAGCAGCAAAGAAAGGGCCACTTTTAGTGGCTACACCTTC.

This CDR3 reads CASSFGWQETQYF. The DNA of the CDR3 is TGTGCCAGCAGTTTCGGGTGGCAAGAGACCCAGTACTTC. This sequence joins TRBV12-3 or TRBV12-4 and TRBJ2-5; D unclear. This CDR3 spans 13 amino acids. V shed 3 bases and J shed 2 bases, with 7 bases lying between them.

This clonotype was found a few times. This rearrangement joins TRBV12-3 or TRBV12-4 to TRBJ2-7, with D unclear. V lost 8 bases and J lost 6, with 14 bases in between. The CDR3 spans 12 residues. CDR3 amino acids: CASGQTNREQYF. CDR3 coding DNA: TGTGCCAGCGGCCAAACCAATCGCGAGCAGTACTTC.

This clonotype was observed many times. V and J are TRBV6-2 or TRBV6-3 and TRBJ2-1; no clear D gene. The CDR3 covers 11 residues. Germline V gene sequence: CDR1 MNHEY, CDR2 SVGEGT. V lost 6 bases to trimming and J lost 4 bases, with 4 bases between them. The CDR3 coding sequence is TGTGCCAGCAGCGCTTACAATGAGCAGTTCTTC. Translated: CASSAYNEQFF.

CDR3 nucleotide sequence: TGCAGTGCTAGGATCGGGGGGGATACGCAGTATTTT. It encodes CSARIGGDTQYF. V is TRBV20-1 and J is TRBJ2-3, with 7 bases that match TRBD2. Germline V CDR1 and CDR2: DFQATT, SNEGSKA (reference sequence). V lost 3 bases, J lost 6 bases, and 3 bases stayed unmatched. The CDR3 spans 12 residues.

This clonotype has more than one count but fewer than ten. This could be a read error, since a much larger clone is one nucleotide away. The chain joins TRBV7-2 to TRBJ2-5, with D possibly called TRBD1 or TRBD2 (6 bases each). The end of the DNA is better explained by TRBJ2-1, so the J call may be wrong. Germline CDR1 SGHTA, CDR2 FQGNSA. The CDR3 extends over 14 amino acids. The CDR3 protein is CASHRGGIQETQFF. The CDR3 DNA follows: TGTGCCAGCCATAGAGGGGGGATACAAGAGACCCAGTTCTTC.

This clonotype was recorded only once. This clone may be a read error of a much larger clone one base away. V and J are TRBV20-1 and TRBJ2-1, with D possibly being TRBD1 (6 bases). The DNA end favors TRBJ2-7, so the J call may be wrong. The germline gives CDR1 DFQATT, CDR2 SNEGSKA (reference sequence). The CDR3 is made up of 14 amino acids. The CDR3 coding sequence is TGCAGTGCTAAACTCAGGGGACGCTACAATGAGCAGTACTTC. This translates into CSAKLRGRYNEQYF.

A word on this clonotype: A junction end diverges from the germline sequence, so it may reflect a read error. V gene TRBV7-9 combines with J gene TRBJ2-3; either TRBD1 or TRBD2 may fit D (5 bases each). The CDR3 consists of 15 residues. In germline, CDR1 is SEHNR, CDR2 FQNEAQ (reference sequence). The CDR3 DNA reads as TGTGTCAGCAGCCAAACCGGGACCTCCGCAGATACGCAGTATTTT. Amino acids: CVSSQTGTSADTQYF.

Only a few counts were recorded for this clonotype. The CDR3 DNA follows: TGTGCCAGCAGCTCGGGACAGGGGTGGCACGAGCAGTACTTC. It encodes CASSSGQGWHEQYF. The chain uses TRBV7-2 and TRBJ2-7; TRBD1 matches at 10 bases. With V trimmed by 4 bases and J by 5 bases, 5 bases remained unmatched. Germline assignment: CDR1 SGHTA and CDR2 FQGNSA. The CDR3 covers 14 residues.

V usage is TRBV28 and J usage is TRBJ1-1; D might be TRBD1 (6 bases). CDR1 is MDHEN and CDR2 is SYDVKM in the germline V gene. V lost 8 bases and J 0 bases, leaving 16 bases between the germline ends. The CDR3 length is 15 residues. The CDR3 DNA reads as TGTGCCAGCGTTGGGTCGGGACACCTGAACACTGAAGCTTTCTTT. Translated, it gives CASVGSGHLNTEAFF.

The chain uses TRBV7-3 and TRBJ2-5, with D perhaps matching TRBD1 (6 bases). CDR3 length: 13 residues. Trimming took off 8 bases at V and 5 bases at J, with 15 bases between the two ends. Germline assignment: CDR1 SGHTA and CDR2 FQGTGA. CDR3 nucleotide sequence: TGTGCCAGCGCGACAGGTATTCAGGAGACCCAGTACTTC. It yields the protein CASATGIQETQYF.

CDR3: CASSYSNRGTDEQYF. Written as DNA, the CDR3 is TGTGCCAGCAGTTACTCGAACAGGGGGACCGACGAGCAGTACTTC. The chain links TRBV6-5 to TRBJ2-5, with TRBD1 matching 8 bases. The DNA matches TRBJ2-7 better at its end, which makes the J call doubtful. CDR1 MNHEY and CDR2 SVGAGI come from the germline V gene. The CDR3 extends over 15 amino acids.

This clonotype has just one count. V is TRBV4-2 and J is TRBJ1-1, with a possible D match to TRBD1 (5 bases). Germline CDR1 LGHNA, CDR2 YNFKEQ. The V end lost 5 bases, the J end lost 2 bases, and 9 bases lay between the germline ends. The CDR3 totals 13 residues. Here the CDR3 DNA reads TGTGCCAGCAGCAAAAGGGACAACACTGAAGCTTTCTTT. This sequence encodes CASSKRDNTEAFF.